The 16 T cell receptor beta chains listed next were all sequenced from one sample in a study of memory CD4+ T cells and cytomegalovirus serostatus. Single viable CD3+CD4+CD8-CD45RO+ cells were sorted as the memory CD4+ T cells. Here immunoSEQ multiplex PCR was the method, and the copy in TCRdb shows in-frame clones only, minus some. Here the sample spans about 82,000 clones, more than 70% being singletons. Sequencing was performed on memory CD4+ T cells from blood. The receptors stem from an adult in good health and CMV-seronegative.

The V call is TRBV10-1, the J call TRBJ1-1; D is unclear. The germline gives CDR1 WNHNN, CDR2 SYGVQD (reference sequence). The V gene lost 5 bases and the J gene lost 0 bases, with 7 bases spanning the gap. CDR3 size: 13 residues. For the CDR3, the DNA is TGCGCCAGCAGTACTAGTATGAACACTGAAGCTTTCTTT. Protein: CASSTSMNTEAFF.

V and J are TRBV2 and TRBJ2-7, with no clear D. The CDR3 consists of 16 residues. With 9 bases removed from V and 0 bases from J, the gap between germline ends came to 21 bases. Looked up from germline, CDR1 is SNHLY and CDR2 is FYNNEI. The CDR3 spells CASHFEHPVSSYEQYF. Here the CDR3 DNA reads TGTGCCAGTCATTTCGAACACCCAGTGAGCTCCTACGAGCAGTACTTC.

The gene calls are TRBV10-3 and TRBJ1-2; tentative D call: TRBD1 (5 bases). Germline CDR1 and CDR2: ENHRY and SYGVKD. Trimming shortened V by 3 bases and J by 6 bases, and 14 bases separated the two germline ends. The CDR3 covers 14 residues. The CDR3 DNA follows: TGTGCCATCAGTGAAAGGCAGGGTACGGATGGCTACACCTTC. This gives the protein CAISERQGTDGYTF.

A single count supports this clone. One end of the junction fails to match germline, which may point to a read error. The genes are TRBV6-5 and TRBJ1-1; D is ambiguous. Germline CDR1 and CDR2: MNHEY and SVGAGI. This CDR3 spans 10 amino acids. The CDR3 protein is CACGGTEAFF. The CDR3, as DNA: TGCGCGTGCGGTGGCACTGAAGCTTTCTTT.

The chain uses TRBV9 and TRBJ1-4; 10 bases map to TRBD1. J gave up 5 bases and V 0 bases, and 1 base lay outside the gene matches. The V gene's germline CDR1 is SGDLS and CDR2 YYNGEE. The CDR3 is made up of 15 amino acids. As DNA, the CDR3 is TGTGCCAGCAGCGTAGTGGGACAGGGGAATGAAAAACTGTTTTTT. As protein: CASSVVGQGNEKLFF.

The CDR3 loop is CASSESGNTIYF. CDR3 DNA sequence: TGTGCCAGCAGTGAAAGTGGAAACACCATATATTTT. The rearrangement uses TRBV6-1 and TRBJ1-3, with D unclear. The germline V and J ends were trimmed by 2 bases and 3 bases, with 2 bases remaining between them. Germline V gene sequence: CDR1 MNHNS, CDR2 SASEGT. This CDR3 is built from 12 residues.

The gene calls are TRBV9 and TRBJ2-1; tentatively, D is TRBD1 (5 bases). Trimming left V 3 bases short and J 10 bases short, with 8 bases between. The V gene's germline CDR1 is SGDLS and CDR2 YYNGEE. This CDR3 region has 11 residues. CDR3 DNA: TGTGCCAGCAGCGCCAGGGCGGAGCAGTTCTTC. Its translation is CASSARAEQFF. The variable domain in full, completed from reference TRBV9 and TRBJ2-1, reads DSGVTQTPKHLITATGQRVTLRCSPRSGDLSVYWYQQSLDQGLQFLIQYYNGEERAKGNILERFSAQQFPDLHSELNLSSLELGDSALYFCASSARAEQFFGPGTRLTVL.

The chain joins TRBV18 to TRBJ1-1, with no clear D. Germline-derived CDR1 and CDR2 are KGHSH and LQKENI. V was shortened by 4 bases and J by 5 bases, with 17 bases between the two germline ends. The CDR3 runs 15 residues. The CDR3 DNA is TGTGCCAGCTCACAGAAACCAAGAGGAGGTACTGAAGCTTTCTTT. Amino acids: CASSQKPRGGTEAFF.

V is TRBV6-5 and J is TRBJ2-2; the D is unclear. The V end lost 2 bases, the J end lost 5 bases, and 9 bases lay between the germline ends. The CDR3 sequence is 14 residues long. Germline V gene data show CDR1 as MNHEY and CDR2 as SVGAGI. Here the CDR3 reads CASSYRTETGELFF. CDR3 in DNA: TGTGCCAGCAGTTACAGGACGGAGACCGGGGAGCTGTTTTTT.

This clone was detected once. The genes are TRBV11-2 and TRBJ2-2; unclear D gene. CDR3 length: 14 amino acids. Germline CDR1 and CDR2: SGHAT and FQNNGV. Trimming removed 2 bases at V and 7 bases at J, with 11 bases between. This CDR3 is CASSLLTVVGELFF. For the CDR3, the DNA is TGTGCCAGCAGCTTACTAACCGTGGTCGGGGAGCTGTTTTTT.

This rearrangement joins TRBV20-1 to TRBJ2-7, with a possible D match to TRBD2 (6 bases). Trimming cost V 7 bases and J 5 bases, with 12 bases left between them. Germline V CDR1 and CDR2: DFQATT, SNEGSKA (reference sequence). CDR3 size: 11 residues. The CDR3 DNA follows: TGCAGTGGGAGGGTGGCGAACGAGCAGTACTTC. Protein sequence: CSGRVANEQYF.

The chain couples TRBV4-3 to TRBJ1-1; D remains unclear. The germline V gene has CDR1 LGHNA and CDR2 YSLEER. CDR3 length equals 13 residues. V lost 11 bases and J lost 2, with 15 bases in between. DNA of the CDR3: TGCGCCTCCGTGGGCCAGTCCAACACTGAAGCTTTCTTT. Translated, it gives CASVGQSNTEAFF.

This CDR3 is CASSTSAPQAFF. CDR3 nucleotide sequence: TGTGCCAGCAGTACATCTGCCCCACAGGCTTTCTTT. V gene TRBV2 combines with J gene TRBJ1-1; no definite D call. V gave up 5 bases and J gave up 11 bases, with 15 bases separating them. The germline V gene encodes CDR1 SNHLY and CDR2 FYNNEI. This CDR3 has 12 amino acids.

The CDR3 DNA follows: TGTGCCAGCAGCTTTCCCGAGACTTTCTACTCCTACAATGAGCAGTTCTTC. It encodes CASSFPETFYSYNEQFF. V gene TRBV5-4 combines with J gene TRBJ2-1, with D uncertain. The V gene's germline CDR1 is SGHNT and CDR2 YYREEE (reference sequence). The V gene lost 2 bases and the J gene lost 0 bases, with 15 bases spanning the gap. The CDR3 extends over 17 amino acids.

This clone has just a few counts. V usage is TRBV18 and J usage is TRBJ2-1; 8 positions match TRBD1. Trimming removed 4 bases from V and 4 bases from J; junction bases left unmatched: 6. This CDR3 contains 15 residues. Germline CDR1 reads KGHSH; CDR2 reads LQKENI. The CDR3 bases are TGTGCCAGCTCACTCGGGACAGGAATATACAATGAGCAGTTCTTC. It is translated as CASSLGTGIYNEQFF.

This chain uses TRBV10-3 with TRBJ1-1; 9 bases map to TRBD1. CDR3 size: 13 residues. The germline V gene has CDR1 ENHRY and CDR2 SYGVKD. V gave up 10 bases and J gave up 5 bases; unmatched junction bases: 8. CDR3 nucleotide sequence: TGTGCCACCTCAGGGACAGGGAGGACTGAAGCTTTCTTT. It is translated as CATSGTGRTEAFF.